This T cell receptor (beta chain) originates from a study of stem cell transplantation in POMP-related autoinflammatory disease. The wider study: Hypothesis: faulty thymoproteasomes impair CD8+ T-cell selection, skewing TRB repertoires. CD8+ T cells were low and CD4+ cells naive-skewed before transplant.

Generated by immunoSEQ multiplex PCR, the TCRdb table keeps only in-frame clones and is missing some. The sample has some 69,000 clones, roughly 93% seen once. The study, taken as a whole, reports: In patients with PRAID, every analyzed T-cell subset tended to show lower diversity and higher clonality.

CDR1 and CDR2 (germline): MNHEY, SMNVEV (reference sequence). The CDR3 totals 14 residues. V dropped 4 bases and J dropped 5 bases, with 14 bases sitting between them. Of note for this clone: Its specificity is not known.

This chain uses TRBV27 with TRBJ1-2; tentatively, D is TRBD1 (6 bases). The source was CD4+ T cells from PBMCs, collected after stem cell transplantation. The TCR sequence derives from a human patient with POMP-related autoinflammation and immune dysregulation (PRAID). A subset of T cells may come from the graft donor. This chain's CDR3 is CASSSLQGVYGYTF. Written as DNA, the CDR3 is TGTGCCAGCAGTTCCCTACAGGGTGTTTATGGCTACACCTTC.